A selection of T cell receptor beta chains follows, all from one sample in a study of PD-L1 blockade in urothelial cancer. Produced via immunoSEQ multiplex PCR; TCRdb's table is partial and in-frame only. The sample holds tens of thousands of clones, 65% to 90% seen once. Specimen: PBMCs, collected around atezolizumab (anti-PD-L1) treatment. These receptor sequences come from a man aged 70-80 years with urothelial cancer. CDR3s include the opening cysteine and the closing phenylalanine or tryptophan. D genes are given only for firm matches. Not all rows give a size; the values are once, few, many and, for expanded clones, a class.

D | length | size | J | V | DNA | CDR3
NA | 13 | few | TRBJ1-1 | TRBV5-1 | TGCGCCAGCAGCTTAACACCGAACACTGAAGCTTTCTTT | CASSLTPNTEAFF
NA | 18 | once | TRBJ1-1 | TRBV7-9 | TGTGCCAGCAGCTTTCAAAACAGGGTTGGAAGGGCCGACACTGAAGCTTTCTTT | CASSFQNRVGRADTEAFF
TRBD1 | 15 | NA | TRBJ2-7 | TRBV2 | TGTGCCAGCAGCCACCCGGGACAGGGCTCCTACGAGCAGTACTTC | CASSHPGQGSYEQYF
TRBD2 | 15 | NA | TRBJ2-1 | TRBV5-6 | TGTGCCAGCAGCTTGTTGCTAGCGGTCTACAATGAGCAGTTCTTC | CASSLLLAVYNEQFF
TRBD1 | 15 | NA | TRBJ1-2 | TRBV18 | TGTGCCAGCTCACCACTCAGGCAGGGGGCTCATGGCTACACCTTC | CASSPLRQGAHGYTF
NA | 14 | NA | TRBJ1-5 | TRBV6-6 | TGTGCCAGCAGTTTCGACAGGACCAATCAGCCCCAGCATTTT | CASSFDRTNQPQHF
TRBD2 | 15 | NA | TRBJ2-3 | TRBV2 | TGTGCCAGCGGGGGACTAGCGGGAGGGTCAGATACGCAGTATTTT | CASGGLAGGSDTQYF
TRBD1 | 19 | NA | TRBJ1-2 | TRBV9 | TGTGCCAGCAGCGCCGCGTGGAGGGACAGGGAAGAGACTAACTATGGCTACACCTTC | CASSAAWRDREETNYGYTF
NA | 12 | NA | TRBJ1-1 | TRBV30 | TGTGCCTGGAGTGTTGGGCCGGCTGAAGCTTTCTTT | CAWSVGPAEAFF
TRBD2 | 16 | few | TRBJ2-5 | TRBV5-1 | TGCGCCAGCAGCTTGAGCGGGACTAGCGGGAGTGAGACCCAGTACTTC | CASSLSGTSGSETQYF
TRBD1 | 14 | few | TRBJ1-2 | TRBV7-2 | TGTGCCAGCAGCCCTGGGACAGCCAGCTATGGCTACACCTTC | CASSPGTASYGYTF
TRBD1 | 15 | NA | TRBJ2-1 | TRBV12-5 | TGTGCTAGTTCGCACGGGACAGGGTCGGGCAATGAGCAGTTCTTC | CASSHGTGSGNEQFF
NA | 14 | NA | TRBJ2-5 | TRBV30 | TGTGCCTGGAGTGTACCGGGGAACCAAGAGACCCAGTACTTC | CAWSVPGNQETQYF
NA | 14 | NA | TRBJ1-6 | TRBV30 | TGTGCCTGGAGTAGGGGGGGAGAGGATTCACCCCTCCACTTT | CAWSRGGEDSPLHF
NA | 15 | NA | TRBJ2-2 | TRBV5-1 | TGCGCCAGCAGCTTGGGGTCCTGGGCGACCGGGGAGCTGTTTTTT | CASSLGSWATGELFF
NA | 14 | NA | TRBJ2-6 | TRBV7-9 | TGTGCCACCGATAAACTCTCTGGGGCCAACGTCCTGACTTTC | CATDKLSGANVLTF
NA | 13 | NA | TRBJ2-1 | TRBV2 | TGTGCCGGGGGGAAAGCGTCCTACAATGAGCAGTTCTTC | CAGGKASYNEQFF
NA | 17 | NA | TRBJ1-1 | TRBV11-2 | TGTGCCAGCAGCTTAAGTCTCGGACAGATAACATACACTGAAGCTTTCTTT | CASSLSLGQITYTEAFF
TRBD2 | 18 | NA | TRBJ2-1 | TRBV7-3 | TGTGCCAGCAGCTTAATGGCGGTGGGTACTAGCGGGAGATATGAGCAGTTCTTC | CASSLMAVGTSGRYEQFF
TRBD2 | 14 | NA | TRBJ2-7 | TRBV28 | TGTGCCAGCAGTCCCGGGACTAGCGGGACCGAGCAGTACTTC | CASSPGTSGTEQYF
TRBD1 | 16 | NA | TRBJ2-3 | TRBV25-1 | TGTGCCAGCAGTGACCTCACAGGGGGCTTCGAAGATACGCAGTATTTT | CASSDLTGGFEDTQYF
NA | 14 | once | TRBJ2-2 | TRBV5-1 | TGCGCCAGCAGTAGGGCAGGGGACACCGGGGAGCTGTTTTTT | CASSRAGDTGELFF
TRBD1 | 14 | once | TRBJ2-5 | TRBV19 | TGTGCCAGTAGTCCACAGGGGGCACAAGAGACCCAGTACTTC | CASSPQGAQETQYF
TRBD2 | 14 | NA | TRBJ2-3 | TRBV5-6 | TGTGCCAGCAGCACGGGACTAGTAAAAGATACGCAGTATTTT | CASSTGLVKDTQYF
TRBD1 | 16 | NA | TRBJ2-5 | TRBV19 | TGTGCCAGTAGCAAACGACAGGGGGTGAGTCAAGAGACCCAGTACTTC | CASSKRQGVSQETQYF
TRBD2 | 16 | NA | TRBJ2-3 | TRBV19 | TGTGCCAGTAGTATAGCCCGGGGGGGTGGCACAGATACGCAGTATTTT | CASSIARGGGTDTQYF
NA | 11 | NA | TRBJ1-5 | TRBV6-6 | TGTGCCAGCAGCCTTCCGGGGCCCCAGCATTTT | CASSLPGPQHF
NA | 17 | NA | TRBJ2-2 | TRBV5-4 | TGTGCCAGCAGCCTGGGGCAGGGGCCGGGTGGGACCGGGGAGCTGTTTTTT | CASSLGQGPGGTGELFF
TRBD1 | 14 | few | TRBJ1-5 | TRBV6-6 | TGTGCCAGCAGGTTGGACAGGGGGTATCAGCCCCAGCATTTT | CASRLDRGYQPQHF
NA | 15 | NA | TRBJ2-3 | TRBV5-4 | TGTGCCAGCAGCTTGAGGGCAGGGGGCACAGATACGCAGTATTTT | CASSLRAGGTDTQYF
TRBD1 | 16 | NA | TRBJ2-1 | TRBV2 | TGTGCCAGCACTCAAGACAGGGCTAGCCGCATGCCTGAGCAGTTCTTC | CASTQDRASRMPEQFF
TRBD2 | 17 | NA | TRBJ2-1 | TRBV10-3 | TGTGCCATCAGCCGGACAGAGACTAGCGGGTTTTACAATGAGCAGTTCTTC | CAISRTETSGFYNEQFF
NA | 14 | NA | TRBJ2-1 | TRBV6-4 | TGTGCCAGCAGTGACTCGGAGGGACTCAATGAGCAGTTCTTC | CASSDSEGLNEQFF
TRBD1 | 17 | once | TRBJ1-5 | TRBV27 | TGTGCCAGCAGTTCCAGAAGGACAGGACGAGGCAATCAGCCCCAGCATTTT | CASSSRRTGRGNQPQHF
NA | 14 | once | TRBJ2-2 | TRBV7-2 | TGTGCCAGCAGCTTAAACAGAAACACCGGGGAGCTGTTTTTT | CASSLNRNTGELFF
NA | 13 | NA | TRBJ1-1 | TRBV7-2 | TGTGCCAGCAGCCAAACTTGGAACACTGAAGCTTTCTTT | CASSQTWNTEAFF
NA | 15 | NA | TRBJ2-2 | TRBV5-4 | TGTGCCAGCAGCATAAACAGGGACGGTCCCGGGGAGCTGTTTTTT | CASSINRDGPGELFF
NA | 12 | NA | TRBJ2-1 | TRBV29-1 | TGCAGCGGGGAGATCTCCTACAATGAGCAGTTCTTC | CSGEISYNEQFF
NA | 14 | NA | TRBJ1-4 | TRBV5-8 | TGTGCCAGCAGCCTAAGACAGGTTAATGAAAAACTGTTTTTT | CASSLRQVNEKLFF
TRBD2 | 19 | NA | TRBJ2-2 | TRBV19 | TGTGCCAGTAGTATCCCGGGACTAGCGGGAGTTTCGAACACCGGGGAGCTGTTTTTT | CASSIPGLAGVSNTGELFF
NA | 14 | NA | TRBJ1-1 | TRBV2 | TGTGCCAGCAGTGATTTTCCAGGTGCCACTGAAGCTTTCTTT | CASSDFPGATEAFF
NA | 13 | NA | TRBJ1-2 | TRBV7-9 | TGTGCCAGCAGCTTAGATGTCAGAGGTGGCTACACCTTC | CASSLDVRGGYTF
NA | 14 | NA | TRBJ1-1 | TRBV6-1 | TGTGCCAGCAGTGGGGAGTGGGGAGGCACTGAAGCTTTCTTT | CASSGEWGGTEAFF
NA | 15 | NA | TRBJ2-7 | TRBV4-1 | TGCGCCAGCAGCCAAGGAGTTTCGCGGGCCTACGAGCAGTACTTC | CASSQGVSRAYEQYF
NA | 14 | NA | TRBJ2-3 | TRBV2 | TGTGCCAGCACCGCGCGGGCTATCACAGATACGCAGTATTTT | CASTARAITDTQYF
NA | 17 | NA | TRBJ2-2 | TRBV7-8 | TGTGCCAGCGTGATGGCTAGACGATTTAGACGCACCGGGGAGCTGTTTTTT | CASVMARRFRRTGELFF
TRBD1 | 17 | NA | TRBJ1-3 | TRBV5-1 | TGCGCCAGCAGCTATGGACAGGGGGCTAGCTCTGGAAACACCATATATTTT | CASSYGQGASSGNTIYF
TRBD1 | 15 | few | TRBJ2-7 | TRBV6-1 | TGTGCCAGCAGTGATTTCCCGACAGGGGCCTACGAGCAGTACTTC | CASSDFPTGAYEQYF
TRBD2 | 15 | NA | TRBJ2-7 | TRBV6-6 | TGTGCCAGTAAGGTAGGGGTAGCGGGATTAAACGAGCAGTACTTC | CASKVGVAGLNEQYF
TRBD1 | 14 | NA | TRBJ1-1 | TRBV6-1 | TGTGCCAGCAGTGAAGGCAGGGGGAGGACTGAAGCTTTCTTT | CASSEGRGRTEAFF
TRBD2 | 18 | NA | TRBJ2-7 | TRBV5-1 | TGCGCCAGCAGCTTGGAGGGGAACCGGCGGGGGGACGGCAGGGAGCAGTACTTC | CASSLEGNRRGDGREQYF
TRBD1 | 14 | NA | TRBJ2-7 | TRBV10-3 | TGTGCCATCAGGGGGGACAGGGGGCTAGCCGAGCAGTACTTC | CAIRGDRGLAEQYF
NA | 16 | NA | TRBJ2-2 | TRBV29-1 | TGCAGCGTTGAAGGGGGCGGAGGGAAGAACACCGGGGAGCTGTTTTTT | CSVEGGGGKNTGELFF
TRBD1 | 15 | NA | TRBJ1-2 | TRBV6-1 | TGTGCCAGCAGAGTTCCGGGACAGGCGGCGGGTGGCTACACCTTC | CASRVPGQAAGGYTF
TRBD1 | 17 | NA | TRBJ2-5 | TRBV19 | TGTGCCAGTAGTCCGGGGGGGACAGGGGGAAGCCAAGAGACCCAGTACTTC | CASSPGGTGGSQETQYF
NA | 15 | few | TRBJ2-6 | TRBV19 | TGTGCCAGTAGTTCCGGGGGCTCTGGGGCCAACGTCCTGACTTTC | CASSSGGSGANVLTF
NA | 15 | NA | TRBJ1-1 | TRBV7-9 | TGTGCCAGCAGCGGAATTGGGCAGCTTTACACTGAAGCTTTCTTT | CASSGIGQLYTEAFF
TRBD2 | 16 | NA | TRBJ2-3 | TRBV5-1 | TGCGCCAGCAGCCCTGGACTAGCGGGAGTGATAGATACGCAGTATTTT | CASSPGLAGVIDTQYF
TRBD1 | 15 | NA | TRBJ1-2 | TRBV7-9 | TGTGCCAGCAGCCCAACCGGGACAGGGAGAGATGGCTACACCTTC | CASSPTGTGRDGYTF
NA | 16 | NA | TRBJ2-6 | TRBV9 | TGTGCCAGCAGCGTAGGGCAGATCTCTGGGGCCAACGTCCTGACTTTC | CASSVGQISGANVLTF